This T cell receptor (beta chain) was captured in a study of blood T cell repertoires in COVID-19. Study in general: Italy, Spain and the United States were the sources of the convalescent and acute COVID-19 samples. PBMCs, B-cell-depleted T cells, or T cells provided the cDNA or gDNA that made up the material.

Germline V gene lookup returns CDR1 LGHDT and CDR2 YNNKEL (reference sequence). The CDR3 loop spans 15 amino acids. The trim removed 3 bases at V and 4 bases at J, leaving 5 bases unmatched. While infection was still active, Seattle patients were enrolled and then followed longitudinally. In the original workflow: Estimated nucleated cell counts came from reference gene primer amplification. TCRdb's copy holds only in-frame clones and misses some; the assay was immunoSEQ multiplex PCR. V and J calls and clone size are as listed in that table; D and trimming were resolved from the DNA. The sample holds 250,000 to 350,000 clones, roughly 83% seen once. This clone was observed a few times.

This chain uses TRBV3-1 (or the pseudogene TRBV3-2) with TRBJ2-3, with TRBD1 identical over 9 bases. The specimen was peripheral blood. The origin of this receptor is a human donor with COVID-19, enrolled during active disease. The donor label of this sample is uncertain. In DNA form, the CDR3 reads TGTGCCAGCAGCCAGATGGGACAGGGTCCAGATACGCAGTATTTT. It encodes CASSQMGQGPDTQYF.